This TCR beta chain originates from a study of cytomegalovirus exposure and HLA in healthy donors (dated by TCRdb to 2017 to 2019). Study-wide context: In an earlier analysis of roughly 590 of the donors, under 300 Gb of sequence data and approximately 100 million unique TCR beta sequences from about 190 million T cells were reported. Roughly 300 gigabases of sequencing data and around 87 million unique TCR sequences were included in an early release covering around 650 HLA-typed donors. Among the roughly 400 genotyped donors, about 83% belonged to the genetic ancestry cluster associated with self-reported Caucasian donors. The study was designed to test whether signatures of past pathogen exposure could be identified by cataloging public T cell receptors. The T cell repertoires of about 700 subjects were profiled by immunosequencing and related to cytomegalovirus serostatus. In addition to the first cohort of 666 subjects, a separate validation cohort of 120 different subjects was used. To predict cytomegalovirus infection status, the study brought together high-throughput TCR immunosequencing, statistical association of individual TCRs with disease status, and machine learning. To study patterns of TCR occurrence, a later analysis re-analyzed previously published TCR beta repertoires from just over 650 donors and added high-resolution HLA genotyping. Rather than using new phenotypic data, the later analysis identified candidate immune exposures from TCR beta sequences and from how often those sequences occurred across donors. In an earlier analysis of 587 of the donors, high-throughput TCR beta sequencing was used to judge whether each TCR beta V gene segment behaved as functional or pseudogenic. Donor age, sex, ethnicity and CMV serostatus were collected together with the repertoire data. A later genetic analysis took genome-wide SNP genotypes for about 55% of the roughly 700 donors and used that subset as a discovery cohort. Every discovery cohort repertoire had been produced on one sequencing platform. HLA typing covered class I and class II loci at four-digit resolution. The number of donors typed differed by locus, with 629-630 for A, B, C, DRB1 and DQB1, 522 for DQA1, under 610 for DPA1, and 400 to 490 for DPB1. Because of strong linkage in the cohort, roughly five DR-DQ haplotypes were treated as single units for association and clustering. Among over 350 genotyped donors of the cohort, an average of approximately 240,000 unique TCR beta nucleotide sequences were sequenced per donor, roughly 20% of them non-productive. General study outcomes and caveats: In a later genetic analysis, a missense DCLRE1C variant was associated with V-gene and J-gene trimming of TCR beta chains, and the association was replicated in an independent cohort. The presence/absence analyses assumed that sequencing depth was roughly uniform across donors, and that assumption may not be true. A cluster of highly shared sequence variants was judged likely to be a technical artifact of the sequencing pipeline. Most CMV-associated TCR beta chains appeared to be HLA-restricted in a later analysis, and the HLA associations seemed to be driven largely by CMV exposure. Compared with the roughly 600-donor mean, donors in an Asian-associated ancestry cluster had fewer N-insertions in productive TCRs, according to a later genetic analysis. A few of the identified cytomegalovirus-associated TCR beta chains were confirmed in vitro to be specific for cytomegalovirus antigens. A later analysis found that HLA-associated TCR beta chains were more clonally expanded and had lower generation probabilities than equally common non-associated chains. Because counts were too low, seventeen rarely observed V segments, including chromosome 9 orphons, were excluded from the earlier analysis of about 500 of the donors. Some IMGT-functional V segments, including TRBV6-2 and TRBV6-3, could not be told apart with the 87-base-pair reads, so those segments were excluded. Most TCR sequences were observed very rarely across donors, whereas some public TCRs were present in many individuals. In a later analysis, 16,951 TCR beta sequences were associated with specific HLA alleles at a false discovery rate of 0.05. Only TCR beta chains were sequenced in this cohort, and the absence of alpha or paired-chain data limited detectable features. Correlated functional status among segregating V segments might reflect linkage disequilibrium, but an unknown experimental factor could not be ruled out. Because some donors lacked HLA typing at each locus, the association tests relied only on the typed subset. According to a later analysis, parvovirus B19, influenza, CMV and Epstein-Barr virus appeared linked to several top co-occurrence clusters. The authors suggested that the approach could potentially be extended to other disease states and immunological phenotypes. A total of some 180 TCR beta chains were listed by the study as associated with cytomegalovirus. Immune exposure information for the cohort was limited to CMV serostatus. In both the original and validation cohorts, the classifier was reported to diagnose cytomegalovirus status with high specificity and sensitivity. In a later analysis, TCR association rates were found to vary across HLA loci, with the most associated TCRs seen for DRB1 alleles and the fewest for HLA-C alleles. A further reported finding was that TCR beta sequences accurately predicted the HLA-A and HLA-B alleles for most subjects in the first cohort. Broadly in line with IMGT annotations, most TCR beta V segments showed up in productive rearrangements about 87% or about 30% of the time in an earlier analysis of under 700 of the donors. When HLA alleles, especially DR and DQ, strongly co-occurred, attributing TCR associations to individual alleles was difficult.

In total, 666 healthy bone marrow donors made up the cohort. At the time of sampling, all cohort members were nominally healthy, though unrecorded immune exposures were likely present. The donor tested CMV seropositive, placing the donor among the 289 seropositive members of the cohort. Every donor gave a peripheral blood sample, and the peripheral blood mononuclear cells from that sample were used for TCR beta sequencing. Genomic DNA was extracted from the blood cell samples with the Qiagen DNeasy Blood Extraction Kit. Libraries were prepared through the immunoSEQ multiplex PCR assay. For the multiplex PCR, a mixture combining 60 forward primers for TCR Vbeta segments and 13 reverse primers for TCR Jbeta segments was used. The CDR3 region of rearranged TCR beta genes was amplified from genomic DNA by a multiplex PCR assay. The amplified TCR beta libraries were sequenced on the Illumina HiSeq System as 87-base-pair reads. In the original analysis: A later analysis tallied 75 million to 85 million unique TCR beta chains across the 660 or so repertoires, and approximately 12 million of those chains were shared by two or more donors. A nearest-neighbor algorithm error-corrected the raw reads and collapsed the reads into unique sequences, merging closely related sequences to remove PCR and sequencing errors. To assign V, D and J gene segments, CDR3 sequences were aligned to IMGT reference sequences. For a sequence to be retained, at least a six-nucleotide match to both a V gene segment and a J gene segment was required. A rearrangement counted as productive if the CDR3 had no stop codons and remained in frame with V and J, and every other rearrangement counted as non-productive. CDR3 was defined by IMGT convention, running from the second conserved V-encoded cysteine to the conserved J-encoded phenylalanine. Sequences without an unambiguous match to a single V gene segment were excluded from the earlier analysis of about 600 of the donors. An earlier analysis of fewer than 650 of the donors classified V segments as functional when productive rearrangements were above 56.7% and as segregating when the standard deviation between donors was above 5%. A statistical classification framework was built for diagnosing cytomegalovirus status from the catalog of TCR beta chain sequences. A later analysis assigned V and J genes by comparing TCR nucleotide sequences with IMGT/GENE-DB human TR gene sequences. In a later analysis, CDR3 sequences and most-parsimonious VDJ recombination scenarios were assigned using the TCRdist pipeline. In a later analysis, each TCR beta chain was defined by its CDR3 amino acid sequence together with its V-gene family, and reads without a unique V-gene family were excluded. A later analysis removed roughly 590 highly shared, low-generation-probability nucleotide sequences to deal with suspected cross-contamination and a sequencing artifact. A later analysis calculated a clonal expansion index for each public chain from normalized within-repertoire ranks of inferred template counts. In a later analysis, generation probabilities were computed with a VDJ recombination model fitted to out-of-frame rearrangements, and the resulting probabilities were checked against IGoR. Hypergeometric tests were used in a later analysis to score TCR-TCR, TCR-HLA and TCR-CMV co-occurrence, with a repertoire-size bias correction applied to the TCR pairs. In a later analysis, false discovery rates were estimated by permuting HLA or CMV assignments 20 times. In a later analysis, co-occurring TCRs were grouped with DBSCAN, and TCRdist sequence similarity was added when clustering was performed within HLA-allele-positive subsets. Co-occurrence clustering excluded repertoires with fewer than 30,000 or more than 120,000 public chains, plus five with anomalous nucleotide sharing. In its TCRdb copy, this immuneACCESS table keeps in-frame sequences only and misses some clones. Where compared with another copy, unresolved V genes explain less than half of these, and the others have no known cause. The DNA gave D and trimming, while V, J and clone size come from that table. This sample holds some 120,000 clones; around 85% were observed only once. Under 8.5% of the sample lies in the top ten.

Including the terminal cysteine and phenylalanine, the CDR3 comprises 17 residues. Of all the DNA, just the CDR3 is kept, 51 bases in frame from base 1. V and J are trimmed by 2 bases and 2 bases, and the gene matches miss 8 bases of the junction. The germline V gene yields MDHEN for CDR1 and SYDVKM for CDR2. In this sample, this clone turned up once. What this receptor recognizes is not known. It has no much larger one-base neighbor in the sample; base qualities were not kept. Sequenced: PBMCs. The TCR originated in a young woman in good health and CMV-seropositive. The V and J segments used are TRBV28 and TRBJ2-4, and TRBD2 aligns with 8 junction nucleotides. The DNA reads TGTGCCAGCAGTTTAAGAGGCGGGAGGATGCCCAAAAACATTCAGTACTTC. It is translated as CASSLRGGRMPKNIQYF. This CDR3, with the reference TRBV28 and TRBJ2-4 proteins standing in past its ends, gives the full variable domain DVKVTQSSRYLVKRTGEKVFLECVQDMDHENMFWYRQDPGLGLRLIYFSYDVKMKEKGDIPEGYSVSREKKERFSLILESASTNQTSMYLCASSLRGGRMPKNIQYFGAGTRLSVL.